The next 28 T cell receptor beta chains were all read from a single sample in a study of tumor-infiltrating lymphocytes in primary liver carcinoma. A constant-region primer primed TCR beta cDNA synthesis from 400 to 550 ng of total RNA. TCR beta libraries came from three nested multiplex PCR rounds using slightly modified ARM-PCR. TRBV1-TRBV30 forward primers paired with a C-beta reverse primer were used in the first two PCR rounds, which ran roughly 10 cycles each. MiXCR was run by TCRdb on the multiplex PCR reads, yielding one entry per CDR3 protein. The top ten hold approximately 25% of the sample, which has nearly 50,000 distinct CDR3 sequences, around three quarters seen once. Scientists recovered RNA and DNA together from approximately 20-30 mg of unsorted bulk tissue. Material: liver tumor tissue from sampling region 3. Subset described: tumor region T3, left-lateral pole. These TCRs come from a man aged 35-49 years with primary liver carcinoma and hepatitis B virus infection.

As regards this clonotype: A much larger clonotype is one base distant, so this may be a read error. V usage is TRBV12-3 or TRBV12-4 and J usage is TRBJ2-1, with TRBD2 matching 9 bases. There are 12 residues in the CDR3. V lost 7 bases to trimming and J lost 15 bases; unmatched junction nucleotides: 10. The CDR3 loop is CASTGLARDRFF. The CDR3 nucleotides read TGTGCCAGCACAGGACTAGCGAGAGACCGGTTCTTC.

The table lists this clonotype with a few counts. A much larger clone is a single base away; this may be a read error. The V call is TRBV12-3 or TRBV12-4, the J call TRBJ1-4, with D perhaps TRBD1 (6 bases). The CDR3 contains 13 residues. The CDR3 loop is CVSSSDSTEKLFF. The DNA of the CDR3 is TGTGTCAGCAGTTCGGACAGCACCGAAAAACTGTTTTTT.

With regard to this clonotype: The conserved phenylalanine or tryptophan normally closing the CDR3 is absent here, so this likely arose from a read error. It is unclear where the CDR3 begins or ends on the DNA, so no DNA is shown, and the CDR3 is as TCRdb lists it. The chain is built from TRBV11-2 and TRBJ2-7; the table names TRBD2, a call not compared with the DNA. Per germline, CDR1 SGHAT and CDR2 FQNNGV. A total of 18 residues make up the CDR3, ends included. The CDR3 loop reads CASSLSVGLAGGGYEQYS.

The V and J genes are TRBV4-1 and TRBJ2-1, with D uncertain. The CDR3 runs 12 residues. Germline assignment: CDR1 MGHRA and CDR2 YSYEKL. Trimming shortened V by 4 bases and J by 5 bases, and 6 bases separated the two germline ends. The CDR3 here is CASSLNDNEQFF. CDR3 nucleotides: TGCGCCAGCAGCCTTAACGACAATGAGCAGTTCTTC.

The chain recombines TRBV12-3 or TRBV12-4 with TRBJ2-3; D is unclear. V shed 10 bases and J shed 1 base, with 9 bases lying between them. The CDR3 contains 12 residues. The CDR3 region is CAKSRGTDTQYF. Written as DNA, the CDR3 is TGTGCCAAGAGCCGGGGCACAGATACGCAGTATTTT.

On this clonotype itself: A junction end diverges from the germline sequence, so it may reflect a read error. The chain links TRBV29-1 to TRBJ2-3; D perhaps matches TRBD2 (6 bases). Germline assignment: CDR1 SQVTM and CDR2 ANQGSEA. The CDR3 loop spans 15 amino acids. The CDR3 coding sequence is TGCAGCGTCGGACCCGTCAGTGGAGGGGCAGATACACAGTATTTT. It translates to CSVGPVSGGADTQYF.

This clonotype has a single count. The germline gene is not matched at one end of the junction; a read error may be the cause. The gene calls are TRBV10-3 and TRBJ2-1, with D uncertain. CDR3 size: 14 residues. CDR1 is ENHRY, CDR2 SYGVKD, per germline. The CDR3 region has the DNA TGTGTCATCAGTGAGTCTAGGGCGACCGATGAGCAGTCCTTC. Its protein product is CVISESRATDEQSF.

This rearrangement joins TRBV6-5 to TRBJ2-6; D is perhaps TRBD1 (6 bases). The CDR3 runs to 16 residues. From germline, CDR1 is MNHEY and CDR2 SVGAGI. The V and J ends lost 10 bases and 0 bases respectively, with 16 bases between them. In DNA form, the CDR3 reads TGTGCCACCGGGACATGTCCTGACTCTGGGGCCAACGTCCTGACTTTC. This encodes CATGTCPDSGANVLTF.

As for this clonotype: A read error is possible here, since a much larger clone lies one base away. The chain joins TRBV29-1 to TRBJ1-1; 9 positions match TRBD1. This CDR3 is built from 13 residues. CDR1 is SQVTM and CDR2 is ANQGSEA in the germline V gene. The CDR3 is CGAFGQGHLEAFF. The CDR3 DNA reads TGCGGCGCTTTCGGACAGGGGCATCTTGAAGCTTTCTTT.

This clonotype was detected once. The chain uses TRBV29-1 and TRBJ2-2, with D maybe TRBD2 (5 bases). This CDR3 is built from 17 residues. CDR1 and CDR2 (germline): SQVTM, ANQGSEA. CDR3 DNA: TGCAGTGTCCTTGGCCTCCTCGGGATAGCGAACACCGGGGAGCTGTTTTTT. The encoded protein is CSVLGLLGIANTGELFF.

The rearrangement joins TRBV11-2 to TRBJ2-2; a possible D gene is TRBD2 (6 bases). CDR1 is SGHAT, CDR2 FQNNGV, per germline. V lost 8 bases to trimming and J lost 2 bases, with 18 bases between them. The CDR3 spans 16 residues. This CDR3 is CASGGPGVLNTGELFF. The CDR3 DNA follows: TGTGCCAGCGGAGGGCCGGGAGTTCTTAACACCGGGGAGCTGTTTTTT.

This clonotype is medium-sized in the sample. This may stem from a read error, because a much larger clone lies one nucleotide away. V gene TRBV11-2 combines with J gene TRBJ2-1, with TRBD1 as a possible D gene (5 bases). The CDR3 contains 13 residues. V lost 5 bases to trimming and J lost 12 bases, with 17 bases between them. The germline gives CDR1 SGHAT, CDR2 FQNNGV. CDR3 sequence: CASSPRGRSGQFF. Here the CDR3 DNA reads TGTGCCAGCAGCCCAAGGGGCCGGTCCGGGCAGTTCTTC.

Details on this clonotype: One end of the junction fails to match germline, which may point to a read error. The chain links TRBV7-9 to TRBJ2-7; 10 bases fit TRBD1. Germline values: CDR1 SEHNR, CDR2 FQNEAQ (reference sequence). The CDR3 length is 15 residues. The CDR3 region is CTSSPMGDRGYEQYF. The CDR3 DNA reads TGTACCAGCAGCCCCATGGGGGACAGGGGTTACGAACAGTACTTC.

A word on this clonotype: The junction and the germline gene differ at one end; a read error may be behind it. The chain carries TRBV12-3 or TRBV12-4 and TRBJ1-2, with a weak D call TRBD1 (5 bases). The CDR3 runs to 12 residues. Here the CDR3 DNA reads TGTGTCAGCAGTTTGGGCAGGGATGGCTGCACCTTC. This codes for CVSSLGRDGCTF.

This clonotype occurred once. This is likely a read error, given that the CDR3 carries no conserved phenylalanine or tryptophan at its end. The DNA is left out, because the CDR3 cannot be placed on it with certainty; the CDR3 is given as TCRdb lists it. The J gene is TRBJ2-2, the V gene TRBV6-6; the DNA was not compared with TRBD1, the D call given in the table. CDR1 and CDR2 (germline): MNHNY, SVGAGI (reference sequence). The CDR3 totals 14 residues, both ends included. CDR3 sequence: CASSRARDTGELFY.

A word on this clonotype: This could be a read error, since a much larger clone is one nucleotide away. The V and J genes are TRBV28 and TRBJ2-2; D ambiguous. The CDR3 length is 12 residues. Germline-derived CDR1 and CDR2 are MDHEN and SYDVKM. The DNA of the CDR3 is TGTCCCAGCAGTTTCATGACCGGGGAGCTGTTTTTT. This translates into CPSSFMTGELFF.

Note on this clonotype: Relative to the germline gene, one junction end is altered; a read error may explain this. V and J are TRBV6-5 and TRBJ2-1; D ambiguous. The length of the CDR3 is 13 residues. CDR1 and CDR2 from the germline V gene are MNHEY and SVGAGI. Written as DNA, the CDR3 is TGTGCCAGCAGCCCAATAGGGAACAATGGGCAGTTCTTC. Its protein product is CASSPIGNNGQFF.

This clonotype has a single count. The chain uses TRBV19 and TRBJ2-2, with 11 bases lining up with TRBD2. This CDR3 region has 15 residues. V shed 10 bases and J 7 bases; nucleotides not matched to a gene: 11. Germline-derived CDR1 and CDR2 are LNHDA and SQIVND (reference sequence). The CDR3 DNA reads as TGTGCCAATATTGAGACTAGCGGGACCGGCGGGGAGCTGTTTTTT. Amino acid sequence: CANIETSGTGGELFF.

Note on this clonotype: The junction shows a germline mismatch at one end, possibly a read error. V and J are TRBV10-2 and TRBJ2-5; D may be TRBD1 (6 bases). This CDR3 has 14 amino acids. Germline CDR1 reads WSHSY; CDR2 reads SAAADI. The CDR3 nucleotides are TGCGCCAGCAGTGAGACAGGGAACCAAGAGACCCAGTATTTC. Its translation: CASSETGNQETQYF.

V is TRBV11-2 and J is TRBJ2-7; maybe TRBD1 (6 bases). The V gene's germline CDR1 is SGHAT and CDR2 FQNNGV. The CDR3 loop spans 17 amino acids. The CDR3 coding sequence is TGTGCTAGAAGCTTAGACTACGGGACACCCGGCTCCTACGAGCAGTACTTC. Its protein product is CARSLDYGTPGSYEQYF.

To note about this clonotype: Given the absence of the conserved phenylalanine or tryptophan at the CDR3 end, a read error is likely. The CDR3 protein is CSVETTGVTEAFS. CDR3 nucleotide sequence: TGCAGCGTTGAAACTACAGGGGTCACTGAAGCTTTCTCT. The rearrangement uses TRBV29-1 and TRBJ1-1, with 7 bases that match TRBD1. J gave up 4 bases and V 2 bases, and 4 bases lay outside the gene matches. This CDR3 has 13 residues. Germline CDR1 is SQVTM and CDR2 is ANQGSEA.

Remarks on this clonotype: Germline is not matched at one junction end, which may reflect a read error. The rearrangement uses TRBV29-1 and TRBJ2-7; D is unclear. The CDR3 length is 13 residues. The germline gives CDR1 SQVTM, CDR2 ANQGSEA. CDR3 residues: CSVEESLANEQYF. The CDR3 DNA reads as TGCAGCGTTGAGGAGTCGTTAGCAAACGAGCAGTATTTC.

Concerning this clonotype: This clone may be a read error of a much larger clone one base away. CDR3 protein: CASSSPAGRSDIQYF. The CDR3, as DNA: TGTGCCAGCAGTTCCCCTGCAGGGAGAAGTGACATTCAGTACTTC. V gene TRBV28 combines with J gene TRBJ2-4; D tentatively reads TRBD1 or TRBD2 (5 bases each). The CDR3 spans 15 residues. Trimming cost V 4 bases and J 8 bases, with 18 bases left between them. From germline, CDR1 is MDHEN and CDR2 SYDVKM.

As concerns this clonotype: One end of the junction varies from germline; a read error may be responsible. This CDR3 reads CVSCPGTSGLQETQYF. For the CDR3, the DNA is TGCGTCAGCTGCCCTGGGACTAGCGGCTTACAAGAGACCCAGTACTTC. The chain combines TRBV11-2 with TRBJ2-5; TRBD2 aligns across 11 bases. The germline gives CDR1 SGHAT, CDR2 FQNNGV. This CDR3 contains 16 residues.

Turning to this clonotype: One junction end does not reproduce the germline sequence, and a read error may be involved. DNA of the CDR3: TGTGCTAGCAGACCATCTGGGAAGAACACTGAAGCTTCCTTT. Translation: CASRPSGKNTEASF. This rearrangement joins TRBV6-5 to TRBJ1-1; D unresolved. CDR3 length: 14 residues. The V gene's germline CDR1 is MNHEY and CDR2 SVGAGI.

This clonotype was seen repeatedly, ten times or more. The chain couples TRBV4-1 to TRBJ1-1; D call uncertain. The V end was cut by 0 bases, the J end by 2 bases, with 16 bases between. Germline loops: CDR1 MGHRA, CDR2 YSYEKL. CDR3 length: 17 residues. CDR3 bases: TGCGCCAGCAGCCAAGACCCCCCTGCCCTCCTTAACACTGAAGCTTTCTTT. Amino acid sequence: CASSQDPPALLNTEAFF.

As concerns this clonotype: The germline gene is not matched at one end of the junction; a read error may be the cause. The gene calls are TRBV6-6 and TRBJ1-5; tentatively, D is TRBD1 (5 bases). CDR1 and CDR2 (germline): MNHNY, SVGAGI (reference sequence). The CDR3 is 15 amino acids. For the CDR3, the DNA is TGTGCCTGCAGACCCGGGACGGATAGCAGTCAGCCCCAGCATTTT. This gives the protein CACRPGTDSSQPQHF.

Concerning this clonotype itself: The germline gene is not matched at one end of the junction; a read error may be the cause. The chain couples TRBV11-2 to TRBJ2-2; D gene uncertain. The CDR3 sequence is 13 residues long. CDR1 is SGHAT and CDR2 is FQNNGV in the germline V gene. The CDR3 protein is CANSWVLHGELFF. CDR3 coding DNA: TGTGCCAACAGCTGGGTCCTTCATGGGGAACTGTTTTTT.